The source of this T cell receptor beta chain is a study of T cell repertoires in cytomegalovirus infection. Study as a whole: CMV infection plus the matching HLA type was flagged by public TCR beta signatures.

Whole-study results and caveats: Predominance within the ex vivo response was attributable to HLA-C-restricted CMV-specific TCR beta clonotypes. Cumulative frequency (of public TCR beta family members) identified carriers of CMV plus the relevant HLA.

This CDR3 spans 12 amino acids. Trimming shortened V by 5 bases and J by 8 bases, and 12 bases separated the two germline ends. This clonotype came up many times. Its antigen is unknown. MiXCR, run by TCRdb on the reads, gives a single entry per CDR3 protein. Among approximately 340,000 distinct CDR3 sequences, roughly 28% were seen once, and the ten largest hold 15% to 20%. The specimen was cultured PBMCs, collected from culture after CMV antigen stimulation. This sequence was found in a human donor in good health (CMV status not recorded). Some clones in this sample may be carry-over from other donors' samples. The chain has TRBV12-3 or TRBV12-4 and TRBJ1-2, with D maybe TRBD1 (6 bases). CDR3 residues: CASSTGMRGYTF. As DNA, the CDR3 is TGTGCCAGCAGTACAGGGATGAGAGGCTACACCTTC.